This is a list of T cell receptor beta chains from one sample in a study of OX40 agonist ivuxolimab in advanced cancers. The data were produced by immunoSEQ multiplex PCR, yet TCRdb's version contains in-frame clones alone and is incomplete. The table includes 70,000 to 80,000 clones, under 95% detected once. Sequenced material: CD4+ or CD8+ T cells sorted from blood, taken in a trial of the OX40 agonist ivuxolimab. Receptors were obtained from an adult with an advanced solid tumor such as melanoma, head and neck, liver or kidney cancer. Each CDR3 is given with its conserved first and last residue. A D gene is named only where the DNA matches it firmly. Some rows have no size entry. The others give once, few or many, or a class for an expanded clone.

CDR3 protein: CASSLTSDDTDTQYF
CDR3 DNA: TGTGCCAGCAGCTTAACTAGCGACGACACAGATACGCAGTATTTT
clone size: -
J gene: TRBJ2-3
V gene: TRBV11-3
D gene: TRBD2

CDR3 protein: CASSLAGVYNEQFF
CDR3 DNA: TGTGCCAGCAGCCTAGCGGGGGTTTACAATGAGCAGTTCTTC
clone size: -
J gene: TRBJ2-1
V gene: TRBV7-6
D gene: TRBD2

CDR3 protein: CASSSGELGNQPQHF
CDR3 DNA: TGTGCCAGCAGCTCGGGGGAATTGGGCAATCAGCCCCAGCATTTT
clone size: once
J gene: TRBJ1-5
V gene: TRBV12-1
D gene: -

CDR3 protein: CASSQAVMDEAFF
CDR3 DNA: TGCGCCAGCAGCCAGGCTGTCATGGATGAAGCTTTCTTT
clone size: -
J gene: TRBJ1-1
V gene: TRBV4-3
D gene: -

CDR3 protein: CASSYGAGDSYEQYF
CDR3 DNA: TGTGCCAGCAGTTACGGAGCGGGAGATTCCTACGAGCAGTACTTC
clone size: once
J gene: TRBJ2-7
V gene: TRBV6-5
D gene: TRBD2

CDR3 protein: CASSLVRDLNNEQFF
CDR3 DNA: TGTGCCAGCAGCTTAGTGAGGGATCTTAACAATGAGCAGTTCTTC
clone size: -
J gene: TRBJ2-1
V gene: TRBV11-2
D gene: -

CDR3 protein: CSVEGRWTGLETQYF
CDR3 DNA: TGCAGCGTTGAGGGGCGATGGACAGGGCTAGAGACCCAGTACTTC
clone size: -
J gene: TRBJ2-5
V gene: TRBV29-1
D gene: TRBD1

CDR3 protein: CASSYSNGNGYTF
CDR3 DNA: TGTGCCAGCAGTTACTCGAACGGGAATGGCTACACCTTC
clone size: few
J gene: TRBJ1-2
V gene: TRBV6-5
D gene: -

CDR3 protein: CASSPGVRGEQYF
CDR3 DNA: TGCGCCAGCAGCCCAGGGGTCCGAGGCGAGCAGTACTTC
clone size: -
J gene: TRBJ2-7
V gene: TRBV4-1
D gene: -

CDR3 protein: CASSVGRSTEAFF
CDR3 DNA: TGTGCCAGCAGCGTCGGGAGAAGCACTGAAGCTTTCTTT
clone size: -
J gene: TRBJ1-1
V gene: TRBV9
D gene: -

CDR3 protein: CASSESGGYNEQFF
CDR3 DNA: TGTGCCAGCAGTGAAAGCGGGGGGTACAATGAGCAGTTCTTC
clone size: medium-sized
J gene: TRBJ2-1
V gene: TRBV6-4
D gene: TRBD2

CDR3 protein: CASSPQTNTEAFF
CDR3 DNA: TGTGCCAGCAGCCCCCAGACGAACACTGAAGCTTTCTTT
clone size: -
J gene: TRBJ1-1
V gene: TRBV4-2
D gene: -

CDR3 protein: CASSFGPANTEAFF
CDR3 DNA: TGTGCCAGCAGCTTCGGGCCGGCGAACACTGAAGCTTTCTTT
clone size: -
J gene: TRBJ1-1
V gene: TRBV5-6
D gene: -

CDR3 protein: CASNKYPNQPQHF
CDR3 DNA: TGTGCCAGTAACAAATACCCCAATCAGCCCCAGCATTTT
clone size: -
J gene: TRBJ1-5
V gene: TRBV19
D gene: -

CDR3 protein: CASSLVWSGNTQYF
CDR3 DNA: TGTGCCAGCAGCTTAGTTTGGTCGGGAAATACGCAGTATTTT
clone size: -
J gene: TRBJ2-3
V gene: TRBV13
D gene: -

CDR3 protein: CASSGDRGWEQYF
CDR3 DNA: TGTGCCAGCAGTGGGGACAGGGGATGGGAGCAGTACTTC
clone size: -
J gene: TRBJ2-7
V gene: TRBV6-6
D gene: TRBD1

CDR3 protein: CASSLGVGTEAFF
CDR3 DNA: TGTGCCAGCAGCTTAGGGGTCGGTACTGAAGCTTTCTTT
clone size: once
J gene: TRBJ1-1
V gene: TRBV7-6
D gene: -

CDR3 protein: CASSAAGTGIGEQYF
CDR3 DNA: TGTGCCAGCAGCGCCGCCGGGACAGGGATAGGCGAGCAGTACTTC
clone size: -
J gene: TRBJ2-7
V gene: TRBV7-9
D gene: TRBD1

CDR3 protein: CASSLLGTDRRETQYF
CDR3 DNA: TGTGCCAGCAGCCTACTTGGGACCGACCGACGGGAGACCCAGTACTTC
clone size: -
J gene: TRBJ2-5
V gene: TRBV5-6
D gene: -

CDR3 protein: CASSLDMAGGTEAFF
CDR3 DNA: TGTGCCAGCAGCTTGGATATGGCAGGGGGAACTGAAGCTTTCTTT
clone size: -
J gene: TRBJ1-1
V gene: TRBV5-4
D gene: TRBD1

CDR3 protein: CASSGGLADTDTQYF
CDR3 DNA: TGTGCCAGCAGCGGGGGACTAGCGGATACAGATACGCAGTATTTT
clone size: -
J gene: TRBJ2-3
V gene: TRBV9
D gene: TRBD2

CDR3 protein: CASRRDSGFNQPQHF
CDR3 DNA: TGTGCCAGCAGACGGGACTCTGGTTTCAATCAGCCCCAGCATTTT
clone size: -
J gene: TRBJ1-5
V gene: TRBV7-2
D gene: -

CDR3 protein: CASSSPFVNTEAFF
CDR3 DNA: TGTGCCAGCAGCTCCCCCTTCGTGAACACTGAAGCTTTCTTT
clone size: -
J gene: TRBJ1-1
V gene: TRBV13
D gene: -

CDR3 protein: CSVIQGYLTEAFF
CDR3 DNA: TGCAGCGTTATACAGGGGTATCTCACTGAAGCTTTCTTT
clone size: -
J gene: TRBJ1-1
V gene: TRBV29-1
D gene: TRBD1

CDR3 protein: CAWQQRVDEQFF
CDR3 DNA: TGTGCCTGGCAACAAAGGGTCGATGAGCAGTTCTTC
clone size: -
J gene: TRBJ2-1
V gene: TRBV30
D gene: -

CDR3 protein: CASSSSLAGVSTDTQYF
CDR3 DNA: TGTGCCAGCAGCTCGTCCCTAGCGGGAGTTAGCACAGATACGCAGTATTTT
clone size: -
J gene: TRBJ2-3
V gene: TRBV13
D gene: TRBD2

CDR3 protein: CASSWREGNIQYF
CDR3 DNA: TGTGCCAGCAGTTGGCGGGAGGGAAACATTCAGTACTTC
clone size: -
J gene: TRBJ2-4
V gene: TRBV6-9
D gene: TRBD2

CDR3 protein: CASSPLGAMYEQYF
CDR3 DNA: TGTGCCAGCAGCCCGCTGGGCGCGATGTACGAGCAGTACTTC
clone size: -
J gene: TRBJ2-7
V gene: TRBV14
D gene: -

CDR3 protein: CASTWTETDTQYF
CDR3 DNA: TGTGCCAGTACCTGGACAGAAACAGATACGCAGTATTTT
clone size: -
J gene: TRBJ2-3
V gene: TRBV28
D gene: -

CDR3 protein: CASRLQGGYGYTF
CDR3 DNA: TGCGCCAGCAGGCTACAGGGAGGATATGGCTACACCTTC
clone size: -
J gene: TRBJ1-2
V gene: TRBV23-1
D gene: -

CDR3 protein: CASSLGDNEKLFF
CDR3 DNA: TGTGCCAGCAGCCTTGGGGATAATGAAAAACTGTTTTTT
clone size: -
J gene: TRBJ1-4
V gene: TRBV7-9
D gene: -

CDR3 protein: CALAGAVIEQFF
CDR3 DNA: TGTGCCTTAGCGGGAGCCGTTATTGAGCAGTTCTTC
clone size: -
J gene: TRBJ2-1
V gene: TRBV30
D gene: TRBD2

CDR3 protein: CASRPDRVGSGTYEQYF
CDR3 DNA: -
clone size: -
J gene: TRBJ2-7
V gene: TRBV21-1
D gene: -

CDR3 protein: CSVDDVPYNEQFF
CDR3 DNA: TGCAGCGTTGACGACGTCCCTTACAATGAGCAGTTCTTC
clone size: -
J gene: TRBJ2-1
V gene: TRBV29-1
D gene: -

CDR3 protein: CASSPPVAGGPSQQTQYF
CDR3 DNA: TGTGCCAGCTCACCACCGGTAGCGGGAGGGCCCTCCCAACAGACCCAGTACTTC
clone size: -
J gene: TRBJ2-5
V gene: TRBV18
D gene: TRBD2

CDR3 protein: CASSPLFKQTQYF
CDR3 DNA: TGTGCCAGCAGCCCCCTTTTTAAGCAGACCCAGTACTTC
clone size: -
J gene: TRBJ2-5
V gene: TRBV7-9
D gene: -

CDR3 protein: CATSRAGDRGLYEQYF
CDR3 DNA: TGTGCCACCAGCAGAGCTGGGGACAGGGGGTTGTACGAGCAGTACTTC
clone size: -
J gene: TRBJ2-7
V gene: TRBV15
D gene: TRBD1

CDR3 protein: CASTARPDYGYTF
CDR3 DNA: TGTGCCAGCACCGCAAGGCCCGACTATGGCTACACCTTC
clone size: -
J gene: TRBJ1-2
V gene: TRBV6-1
D gene: -

CDR3 protein: CASSLADQMHTEAFF
CDR3 DNA: TGTGCCAGCAGCTTAGCGGACCAGATGCACACTGAAGCTTTCTTT
clone size: -
J gene: TRBJ1-1
V gene: TRBV11-2
D gene: -

CDR3 protein: CASSPSPQLLYEQYF
CDR3 DNA: TGTGCCAGCAGCCCGTCCCCCCAGCTACTTTACGAGCAGTACTTC
clone size: -
J gene: TRBJ2-7
V gene: TRBV7-2
D gene: -

CDR3 protein: CASSPEGAITQFF
CDR3 DNA: TGTGCCAGCAGCCCGGAAGGGGCCATTACTCAGTTCTTC
clone size: -
J gene: TRBJ2-1
V gene: TRBV7-9
D gene: -

CDR3 protein: CASLMSTGPYEQYF
CDR3 DNA: TGTGCCAGCTTGATGTCGACAGGACCGTACGAGCAGTACTTC
clone size: -
J gene: TRBJ2-7
V gene: TRBV27
D gene: -

CDR3 protein: CASSIGRHTEAFF
CDR3 DNA: TGTGCCAGTAGTATAGGACGCCACACTGAAGCTTTCTTT
clone size: -
J gene: TRBJ1-1
V gene: TRBV19
D gene: -

CDR3 protein: CASSNSGTGGLNQPQHF
CDR3 DNA: TGTGCCAGCAGCAACTCTGGGACAGGGGGCCTCAATCAGCCCCAGCATTTT
clone size: -
J gene: TRBJ1-5
V gene: TRBV11-2
D gene: TRBD1

CDR3 protein: CAWSVGGTGELFF
CDR3 DNA: TGTGCCTGGAGTGTTGGGGGCACCGGGGAGCTGTTTTTT
clone size: once
J gene: TRBJ2-2
V gene: TRBV30
D gene: -

CDR3 protein: CASSHDRRTEAFF
CDR3 DNA: TGTGCCAGCAGTCATGACAGGAGGACTGAAGCTTTCTTT
clone size: -
J gene: TRBJ1-1
V gene: TRBV6-4
D gene: -

CDR3 protein: CSVEEPGQGFSYGYTF
CDR3 DNA: TGCAGCGTTGAAGAACCGGGGCAGGGCTTTAGCTATGGCTACACCTTC
clone size: -
J gene: TRBJ1-2
V gene: TRBV29-1
D gene: -

CDR3 protein: CASSKGGSGNTIYF
CDR3 DNA: TGTGCCAGCAGTAAAGGGGGCTCTGGAAACACCATATATTTT
clone size: -
J gene: TRBJ1-3
V gene: TRBV2
D gene: -

CDR3 protein: CASSPRTGRINQPQHF
CDR3 DNA: TGTGCCAGCAGTCCTCGGACAGGGAGAATTAATCAGCCCCAGCATTTT
clone size: -
J gene: TRBJ1-5
V gene: TRBV27
D gene: TRBD1

CDR3 protein: CASSTYWPPTYEQYF
CDR3 DNA: TGTGCCAGTAGTACGTACTGGCCACCTACCTACGAGCAGTACTTC
clone size: -
J gene: TRBJ2-7
V gene: TRBV19
D gene: -

CDR3 protein: CASTKTGGRQETQYF
CDR3 DNA: TGTGCCAGCACCAAAACGGGGGGAAGACAAGAGACCCAGTACTTC
clone size: once
J gene: TRBJ2-5
V gene: TRBV9
D gene: TRBD2

CDR3 protein: CASSVVGTGSSYEQYF
CDR3 DNA: TGTGCCAGCAGTGTGGTTGGGACAGGGAGCTCCTACGAGCAGTACTTC
clone size: -
J gene: TRBJ2-7
V gene: TRBV2
D gene: TRBD1

CDR3 protein: CASSLALGLYNEQFF
CDR3 DNA: TGTGCCAGCAGCTTAGCACTGGGACTTTACAATGAGCAGTTCTTC
clone size: -
J gene: TRBJ2-1
V gene: TRBV7-9
D gene: -

CDR3 protein: CARHGGAGTEAFF
CDR3 DNA: TGTGCCCGACACGGGGGCGCGGGAACTGAAGCTTTCTTT
clone size: -
J gene: TRBJ1-1
V gene: TRBV2
D gene: -

CDR3 protein: CAWSVANTGELFF
CDR3 DNA: TGTGCCTGGAGTGTGGCGAACACCGGGGAGCTGTTTTTT
clone size: -
J gene: TRBJ2-2
V gene: TRBV30
D gene: -

CDR3 protein: CASSRQDSNTEAFF
CDR3 DNA: TGTGCCAGCAGTCGACAGGATTCGAACACTGAAGCTTTCTTT
clone size: -
J gene: TRBJ1-1
V gene: TRBV27
D gene: -